This T cell receptor (beta chain) was obtained from a study of blood T cell repertoires in COVID-19. This clone has a handful of counts. Residents of about two dozen US areas, aged about 18 to 95 years, made up the participants. With 4 bases clipped from V and 7 bases from J, the junction kept 9 bases outside the gene matches. Per germline, CDR1 SQVTM and CDR2 ANQGSEA. The CDR3 has 14 residues. Generated by immunoSEQ multiplex PCR, the TCRdb table keeps only in-frame clones and is missing some. The profile shows around 300,000 clones, 89% of them singletons. The chain combines TRBV29-1 with TRBJ2-1, with TRBD2 identical over 8 bases. The sample comprised PBMCs or T cells enriched from blood (not recorded which). This receptor was taken from a woman aged 40 to 50 who had recovered from COVID-19. CDR3 nucleotide sequence: TGCAGCGTTGTCCACAGCGGGAGCATAAATGAGCAGTTCTTC. It specifies CSVVHSGSINEQFF.